Listed below are T cell receptor beta chains from one sample, sequenced in a study of T cell repertoires in cytomegalovirus infection. TCRdb re-derived calls from the reads in MiXCR, one entry per CDR3 protein. The sample carries around 120,000 distinct CDR3 sequences, about 10% recorded once. Material: PBMCs. Every receptor here comes from a human donor in good health (CMV status not recorded). Some clones in this sample may be carry-over from other donors' samples. CDR3s include the opening cysteine and the closing phenylalanine or tryptophan. The D gene is left open where the match is weak. Only part of the rows carry a size: once, few, many, or a class if the clone is expanded.

d_gene	abundance	len	v_gene	j_gene	CDR3nt	CDR3aa
TRBD2	many	15	TRBV28	TRBJ2-3	TGTGCCAGCAGTTTCAGCGGGGGGGTGGCAGATACGCAGTATTTT	CASSFSGGVADTQYF
-	many	14	TRBV7-6	TRBJ2-3	TGTGCCAGCAGCTTTACCGAGGGGACAGATACGCAGTATTTT	CASSFTEGTDTQYF
-	many	15	TRBV5-4	TRBJ1-1	TGTGCCAGCAGCTTGGGGGGGAAGGGGAACACTGAAGCTTTCTTT	CASSLGGKGNTEAFF
TRBD1	-	16	TRBV30	TRBJ1-5	TGTGCCTGGAGTGTTGGAACAGGGGGCGGCAATCAGCCCCAGCATTTT	CAWSVGTGGGNQPQHF
-	many	13	TRBV7-3	TRBJ1-2	TGTGCCAGCAGCCCGACGGGAGGGGTTGGCTACACCTTC	CASSPTGGVGYTF
TRBD1	many	14	TRBV20-1	TRBJ1-1	TGCAGTGCTATTCCCGGGACAGCGAACACTGAAGCTTTCTTT	CSAIPGTANTEAFF
-	few	17	TRBV20-1	TRBJ1-1	TGCAGTGCTATGGGCGACAGGTCGACGGTTCTGAACACTGAAGCTTTCTTT	CSAMGDRSTVLNTEAFF
TRBD1	many	15	TRBV6-2/TRBV6-3	TRBJ2-1	TGTGCCAGCACCGGGACAGGGGTTGGTTACAATGAGCAGTTCTTC	CASTGTGVGYNEQFF
TRBD2	many	15	TRBV7-2	TRBJ2-1	TGTGCCAGCAGCTCCGGACTAGCGGGGGGGGGGGAGCAGTTCTTC	CASSSGLAGGGEQFF
-	many	14	TRBV7-8	TRBJ1-1	TGTGCCAGCAGCTTCCGGACGTCCAACACTGAAGCTTTCTTT	CASSFRTSNTEAFF
-	many	14	TRBV5-1	TRBJ1-4	TGCGCCAGCAGCTGGCGGACCACTAATGAAAAACTGTTTTTT	CASSWRTTNEKLFF
TRBD1	many	15	TRBV12-3/TRBV12-4	TRBJ1-2	TGTGCCAGCAGACAATATACAGGGGGCGCCTATGGCTACACCTTC	CASRQYTGGAYGYTF
TRBD1	-	17	TRBV2	TRBJ2-1	TGTGCCAGCATCCTTGGACAGGGAATGTATGTCGACAATGAGCAGTTCTTC	CASILGQGMYVDNEQFF
TRBD1	many	17	TRBV19	TRBJ2-3	TGTGCCAGTAGTATCTACCCGGACAGGGGCGGCACAGATACGCAGTATTTT	CASSIYPDRGGTDTQYF
TRBD1	-	14	TRBV7-2	TRBJ2-5	TGTGCCAGCAGCCCCGGACAGGGGGCTGAGACCCAGTACTTC	CASSPGQGAETQYF
TRBD2	many	17	TRBV7-2	TRBJ2-3	TGTGCCAGCAGCTCGAGGACTAGCGGGGGAGGAACAGATACGCAGTATTTT	CASSSRTSGGGTDTQYF
-	many	13	TRBV5-5	TRBJ1-2	TGTGCCACCGGGCAGGATCGTAACTATGGCTACACCTTC	CATGQDRNYGYTF
TRBD1	many	12	TRBV28	TRBJ2-7	TGTGCCAGCACGGGACAGTTCTACGAGCAGTACTTC	CASTGQFYEQYF
-	-	12	TRBV7-9	TRBJ1-2	TGTGCCAGCAGCTTAGGGACGGTGGAAAACACCTTC	CASSLGTVENTF
TRBD1	-	17	TRBV28	TRBJ1-5	TGTGCCAGCAGTGACCTGTCAGGGGGCCCGGGCAATCAGCCCCAGCATTTT	CASSDLSGGPGNQPQHF
-	many	13	TRBV10-3	TRBJ2-5	TGTGCCACCATGATGCGAGCCCAAGAGACCCAGTACTTC	CATMMRAQETQYF
-	many	15	TRBV12-3/TRBV12-4	TRBJ2-7	TGTGCCAGCAGTTTACAGGGTTCCTACCCCTACGAGCAGTACTTC	CASSLQGSYPYEQYF
-	-	14	TRBV9	TRBJ2-1	TGTGCCAGCAGCGTAAGGGGTCTCGACAATGAGCAGTTCTTC	CASSVRGLDNEQFF
-	many	13	TRBV29-1	TRBJ1-1	TGCAGCGTTGTCGATTGGGCGGACACTGAAGCTTTCTTT	CSVVDWADTEAFF
-	many	15	TRBV6-5	TRBJ2-7	TGTGCCAGCAGTTACTCTTACAGGGCCGCCTACGAGCAGTACTTC	CASSYSYRAAYEQYF
-	many	15	TRBV7-9	TRBJ2-5	TGTGCCAGCAGCTTAGCGTCAGGGTACCAAGAGACCCAGTACTTC	CASSLASGYQETQYF
-	many	13	TRBV7-2	TRBJ2-1	TGTGCCAGCAGCATATCGACTGGCAATGAGCAGTTCTTC	CASSISTGNEQFF
-	many	16	TRBV14	TRBJ1-6	TGTGCCAGCAGCCAAGAGGTGGGCAGACAAAATTCACCCCTCCACTTT	CASSQEVGRQNSPLHF
-	-	15	TRBV5-5	TRBJ1-5	TGTGCCAGCAGCCGAGAACAAGGGGCCAATCAGCCCCAGCATTTT	CASSREQGANQPQHF
-	many	14	TRBV7-2	TRBJ1-3	TGTGCCAGCAGCGCGACGGGATCTGGAAACACCATATATTTT	CASSATGSGNTIYF
TRBD2	many	13	TRBV24-1	TRBJ2-5	TGTGCCACCGGACTAGCGGGACAAGAGACCCAGTACTTC	CATGLAGQETQYF
-	many	16	TRBV28	TRBJ2-5	TGTGCCAGCAGCCTCCCAGACTGGGTAAACCAAGAGACCCAGTACTTC	CASSLPDWVNQETQYF
-	-	13	TRBV10-2	TRBJ1-1	TGCACCAGCTTTATACCAGGCAACACTGAAGCTTTCTTT	CTSFIPGNTEAFF
TRBD2	many	18	TRBV7-3	TRBJ2-3	TGTGCCAGCAGCTTAAGAGGTTGGGCGGGGGGGCGTAGAGATACGCAGTATTTT	CASSLRGWAGGRRDTQYF
-	many	12	TRBV29-1	TRBJ2-7	TGCAGCGTTGGACAGTTCTCCTACGAGCAGTACTTC	CSVGQFSYEQYF
-	-	13	TRBV20-1	TRBJ2-5	TGCAGTGCTCCTCAACCCACGTTGGAGACCCAGTACTTC	CSAPQPTLETQYF
-	-	10	TRBV29-1	TRBJ2-3	TGCAGCGGGCGAATAGATACGCAGTATTTT	CSGRIDTQYF
TRBD2	-	14	TRBV11-2	TRBJ2-5	TGTGCCAGCAGCCCCGCGGGGGGACGAGAGACCCAGTACTTC	CASSPAGGRETQYF
-	-	16	TRBV9	TRBJ1-1	TGTGCCAGCAGCGTAGTTGGGGGGCGGAGGAACACTGAAGCTTTCTTT	CASSVVGGRRNTEAFF
-	many	16	TRBV7-9	TRBJ2-5	TGTGCCAGCAGCCGTGCCATCCTACCCGGAGAGGAGACCCAGTACTTC	CASSRAILPGEETQYF
TRBD2	-	16	TRBV20-1	TRBJ2-5	TGCAGTGCTAGAGGAGGGGCTAGCGGACTTCGAGAGACCCAGTACTTC	CSARGGASGLRETQYF
TRBD1	-	18	TRBV27	TRBJ1-1	TGTGCCAGCAGTTTCCCCCCCCGCACAGGGGGGGCGAACACTGAAGCTTTCTTT	CASSFPPRTGGANTEAFF
TRBD2	once	20	TRBV3-1	TRBJ2-3	TGTGCCAGCAGCCAAGTTCGGACGCGGGGGGGCCCCATTCCCACAGATACGCAGTATTTT	CASSQVRTRGGPIPTDTQYF